This T cell receptor (beta chain) appears in the sequencing data of a study of T cell responses to AZD1222 COVID-19 vaccine. Study background: Pooled together were second doses at about 4 or about 12 weeks.

Worth noting for this clone: The target antigen is unknown.

Broader study findings: Most donors were white British, females outnumbered males, and clonal diversity was possibly underestimated.

Germline CDR1 and CDR2: MNHEY and SMNVEV (reference sequence). After removal of 5 bases from V and 9 bases from J, the junction contained 11 bases not matched to a gene. The CDR3 is 16 amino acids. Here immunoSEQ multiplex PCR was the method, and the copy in TCRdb shows in-frame clones only, minus some. The table shows 150,000 to 200,000 clones, with 90% to 95% occurring only once. This clonotype was sampled from an adult in good health. The sequencing here drew on peripheral blood, taken on day 0 of AZD1222 vaccination. The chain is built from TRBV27 and TRBJ2-1; TRBD1 matches 12 bases. The CDR3 DNA sequence: TGTGCCAGCAGTAAACCGGGACAGGGGGCAAGGTTTGAGCAGTTCTTC. Residues: CASSKPGQGARFEQFF.